Following are 22 T cell receptor beta chains from one sample sequenced in a study of cytomegalovirus exposure and HLA in healthy donors. PCR used 60 Vbeta primers and 13 Jbeta primers. The table came from immunoSEQ multiplex PCR; TCRdb's copy has only in-frame clones and leaves some out. The table includes fewer than 90,000 clones, around 74% detected once. Sequencing input: PBMCs. These receptors were obtained from a man aged 30 to 39 in good health and CMV-seropositive.

This clone has a handful of counts. The chain is built from TRBV4-2 and TRBJ2-3; TRBD1 matches at 9 bases. The CDR3 covers 15 residues. Losses at the gene ends were 3 bases for V and 1 base for J; bases not matched to a gene: 2. Germline CDR1 and CDR2: LGHNA and YNFKEQ. The CDR3 region has the DNA TGTGCCAGCAGCCAGGGACAGGGAGGCACAGATACGCAGTATTTT. This translates into CASSQGQGGTDTQYF.

V gene TRBV28 combines with J gene TRBJ1-6; weak D call: TRBD1 (6 bases). The CDR3 sequence is 14 residues long. V lost 7 bases to trimming and J lost 6 bases, with 13 bases between them. Germline V gene sequence: CDR1 MDHEN, CDR2 SYDVKM. DNA for the CDR3: TGTGCCAGCACATTGGTGGGGGCTAATTCACCCCTCCACTTT. The encoded protein is CASTLVGANSPLHF.

This clone was detected once. The V and J genes are TRBV5-1 and TRBJ2-5, with 8 bases fitting TRBD1. The V and J ends lost 4 bases and 1 base, in that order; junction bases with no gene match: 6. Looked up from germline, CDR1 is SGHRS and CDR2 is YFSETQ. The CDR3 has 15 amino acids. CDR3 in amino acids: CASSPDRDLQETQYF. In nucleotides, the CDR3 is TGCGCCAGCAGCCCGGACAGGGATCTCCAAGAGACCCAGTACTTC.

V usage is TRBV5-1 and J usage is TRBJ2-7; 8 bases line up with TRBD1. Germline trimming cut 0 bases from V and 6 bases from J; bases unmatched to any gene: 8. The CDR3 is made up of 15 amino acids. Germline assignment: CDR1 SGHRS and CDR2 YFSETQ. CDR3 coding DNA: TGCGCCAGCAGCTTGGTCGCAGGGGGCCCTTTCGAGCAGTACTTC. Translating gives CASSLVAGGPFEQYF.

The V and J genes are TRBV7-6 and TRBJ2-2; D not certain. The ends were cut back, 0 bases at V and 8 bases at J, with 13 bases in the middle. Germline assignment: CDR1 SGHVS and CDR2 FNYEAQ. The CDR3 runs to 15 residues. Here the CDR3 DNA reads TGTGCCAGCAGCTTAGCCGGTGGCGCGGAGGGGGAGCTGTTTTTT. It yields the protein CASSLAGGAEGELFF. Using reference TRBV7-6 and TRBJ2-2 for the parts outside the CDR3, the full variable domain is GAGVSQSPRYKVTKRGQDVALRCDPISGHVSLYWYRQALGQGPEFLTYFNYEAQQDKSGLPNDRFSAERPEGSISTLTIQRTEQRDSAMYRCASSLAGGAEGELFFGEGSRLTVL.

V is TRBV5-1 and J is TRBJ2-2, with D maybe TRBD1 (7 bases). Germline assignment: CDR1 SGHRS and CDR2 YFSETQ. This CDR3 spans 16 amino acids. V gave up 3 bases and J gave up 4 bases, with 16 bases separating them. CDR3: CASSSAGQTITGELFF. For the CDR3, the DNA is TGCGCCAGCAGCTCCGCGGGACAGACGATCACCGGGGAGCTGTTTTTT.

V usage is TRBV6-5 and J usage is TRBJ2-7; TRBD1 agrees at 7 bases. The CDR3 has 13 amino acids. Germline-derived CDR1 and CDR2 are MNHEY and SVGAGI. V gave up 5 bases and J gave up 5 bases; unmatched junction bases: 6. In DNA form, the CDR3 reads TGTGCCAGCAGTCCTAGACAGGGAAACGAGCAGTACTTC. Translated, it gives CASSPRQGNEQYF.

This clone was counted between two and nine times. The V call is TRBV6-6, the J call TRBJ1-1; D not certain. V dropped 2 bases and J dropped 5 bases, with 9 bases sitting between them. There are 13 residues in the CDR3. The germline V gene has CDR1 MNHNY and CDR2 SVGAGI (reference sequence). CDR3 loop: CASSYLGDTEAFF. Written as DNA, the CDR3 is TGTGCCAGCAGTTACCTTGGAGATACTGAAGCTTTCTTT.

The chain combines TRBV28 with TRBJ1-4, with a tentative D call TRBD1 (6 bases). This CDR3 has 14 amino acids. Germline lookup yields CDR1 MDHEN and CDR2 SYDVKM. V lost 5 bases and J lost 11, with 18 bases in between. The CDR3 region has the DNA TGTGCCAGCAGTAGAGGGGGGGGCTTAAGGAAACTGTTTTTT. Amino acids: CASSRGGGLRKLFF.

The CDR3 is CASSSTGTYEQYF. In DNA form, the CDR3 reads TGTGCCAGCAGTTCTACAGGGACCTACGAGCAGTACTTC. V and J are TRBV27 and TRBJ2-7; D is perhaps TRBD1 (6 bases). There are 13 residues in the CDR3. Germline CDR1 and CDR2: MNHEY and SMNVEV (reference sequence). The ends were cut back, 4 bases at V and 2 bases at J, with 9 bases in the middle.

This clone was found a few times. The chain recombines TRBV7-9 with TRBJ1-2; the D is unclear. This CDR3 spans 15 amino acids. The ends were cut back, 1 base at V and 0 bases at J, with 9 bases in the middle. CDR1 is SEHNR and CDR2 is FQNEAQ in the germline V gene (reference sequence). In DNA, the CDR3 is TGTGCCAGCAGCTTAGTAGGTGGAGCTAACTATGGCTACACCTTC. It specifies CASSLVGGANYGYTF.

The CDR3 DNA sequence: TGTGCCAGCAGTGCCAGGGGGCGCGACTACGAGCAGTACTTC. This gives the protein CASSARGRDYEQYF. The rearrangement joins TRBV6-1 to TRBJ2-7; the match to TRBD1 covers 8 bases. The CDR3 sequence is 14 residues long. Germline-derived CDR1 and CDR2 are MNHNS and SASEGT. Unmatched junction bases numbered 5, after V lost 4 bases and J lost 3 bases.

The V call is TRBV6-1, the J call TRBJ1-1; 7 nucleotides line up with TRBD1. The CDR3 extends over 14 amino acids. Per germline, CDR1 MNHNS and CDR2 SASEGT. J was trimmed by 4 bases and V by 5 bases; bases with no gene match: 7. The CDR3 nucleotides are TGTGCCAGCAGTAACAGGGGATGGGCCACTGAAGCTTTCTTT. Amino acids: CASSNRGWATEAFF.

The rearrangement joins TRBV29-1 to TRBJ2-5, with 7 bases matching TRBD2. Losses at the gene ends were 6 bases for V and 7 bases for J; bases not matched to a gene: 11. CDR3 length: 13 residues. CDR1 SQVTM and CDR2 ANQGSEA come from the germline V gene. CDR3 nucleotides: TGCAGCGTCGAGACTAGCCTCGACGGGACCCAGTACTTC. Its protein product is CSVETSLDGTQYF.

The rearrangement links TRBV4-1 to TRBJ2-1, with 13 bases that match TRBD2. The CDR3 spans 18 residues. Germline CDR1 reads MGHRA; CDR2 reads YSYEKL. Trimming took 0 bases from V and 7 from J; bases not matched to a gene: 9. CDR3 sequence (DNA): TGCGCCAGCAGCCAAGAATCAGTGACTAGCGGGGGGAGGAATGAGCAGTTCTTC. This encodes CASSQESVTSGGRNEQFF.

The chain combines TRBV7-7 with TRBJ2-1; 13 bases line up with TRBD2. Germline-derived CDR1 and CDR2 are SSHAT and FNYEAQ (reference sequence). V lost 5 bases, J lost 7 bases, and 8 bases stayed unmatched. There are 16 residues in the CDR3. The chain's CDR3 is CASSTSTSGGWNEQFF. The CDR3 nucleotides are TGTGCCAGCAGCACCTCGACTAGCGGGGGGTGGAATGAGCAGTTCTTC.

This clone occurred once. This CDR3 is CASSLGRDSVYEQYF. CDR3 in DNA: TGCGCCAGCAGCTTGGGTCGGGACAGTGTTTACGAGCAGTACTTC. The J gene is TRBJ2-7, the V gene TRBV5-1, with 7 bases fitting TRBD1. CDR1 is SGHRS and CDR2 is YFSETQ in the germline V gene. V lost 0 bases, J lost 4 bases, and 7 bases stayed unmatched. The CDR3 covers 15 residues. The complete variable domain, with remaining parts taken from reference TRBV5-1 and TRBJ2-7, reads KAGVTQTPRYLIKTRGQQVTLSCSPISGHRSVSWYQQTPGQGLQFLFEYFSETQRNKGNFPGRFSGRQFSNSRSEMNVSTLELGDSALYLCASSLGRDSVYEQYFGPGTRLTVT.

This clone appeared a few times. This chain uses TRBV6-1 with TRBJ2-7, with 8 bases matching TRBD2. The length of the CDR3 is 15 residues. Germline CDR1 is MNHNS and CDR2 is SASEGT. Germline trimming cut 0 bases from V and 1 base from J; bases unmatched to any gene: 2. CDR3 nucleotide sequence: TGTGCCAGCAGTGAAGCGACGGGGGGGTCCTACGAGCAGTACTTC. It is translated as CASSEATGGSYEQYF.

The genes are TRBV30 and TRBJ2-7, with a possible D match to TRBD1 (6 bases). The CDR3 is 14 amino acids. Germline V CDR1 and CDR2: GTSNPN, SVGIG (reference sequence). V lost 1 base and J 2 bases, leaving 12 bases between the germline ends. This chain's CDR3 is CAWSGGGPPYEQYF. CDR3 nucleotides: TGTGCCTGGAGTGGAGGGGGTCCCCCCTACGAGCAGTACTTC.

V is TRBV2 and J is TRBJ2-1; 9 nucleotides align to TRBD1. Germline V lookup: CDR1 SNHLY, CDR2 FYNNEI. V shed 3 bases, J shed 8 bases, and the junction held 5 bases outside the gene matches. The CDR3 runs to 14 residues. The CDR3: CASSEVDRGHEQFF. The DNA for the CDR3 is TGTGCCAGCAGTGAGGTGGACAGGGGACATGAGCAGTTCTTC.

This clone was found a few times. V and J are TRBV11-2 and TRBJ2-1; 13 bases are a match to TRBD2. After removal of 5 bases from V and 9 bases from J, the junction contained 10 bases not matched to a gene. This CDR3 spans 16 amino acids. CDR1 and CDR2 from the germline V gene are SGHAT and FQNNGV. As DNA, the CDR3 is TGTGCCAGCAGCCACAGACTGCGGACTAGCGGGAGTGAGCAGTTCTTC. This sequence encodes CASSHRLRTSGSEQFF.

This sequence joins TRBV4-2 and TRBJ1-4; TRBD1 matches 7 bases. This CDR3 comprises 15 residues. Germline V gene lookup returns CDR1 LGHNA and CDR2 YNFKEQ. After removal of 4 bases from V and 3 bases from J, the junction contained 5 bases not matched to a gene. Written as DNA, the CDR3 is TGTGCCAGCAGCCGCCTGGGACAGCCTAATGAAAAACTGTTTTTT. Its protein is CASSRLGQPNEKLFF.